This is a list of T cell receptor beta chains from one sample in a study of blood T cells in healthy people across ages. TCRdb called the 5' RACE reads again in MiXCR, with one record for every CDR3 protein. The sample includes approximately 670,000 distinct CDR3 sequences, around 38% of them seen just once. Sequenced input: blood. All receptors come from an elderly man in good health. CDR3s include the opening cysteine and the closing phenylalanine or tryptophan. D genes are given only for firm matches. A clone size is listed for some rows: how often the clone was seen (once, few, many), or a class if it is expanded.

NA	TRBJ2-1	TRBV6-6	NA	TGTGCCGGCAGTTACTCGCGGTACGATGAGCAGTTCTTC	CAGSYSRYDEQFF
NA	TRBJ2-1	TRBV20-1	NA	TGCAGTGTGGTCGGTACTCAGGACCAACGCTCCTACAATGAGCAGTTCTTC	CSVVGTQDQRSYNEQFF
NA	TRBJ1-2	TRBV5-6	once	TGTGCCAGCAGCATCCGACTGGGAAGAAATGGCTACACCTTC	CASSIRLGRNGYTF
NA	TRBJ2-7	TRBV6-1	few	TGTGCCAGCAGCACACGGGACTCGAGGGAGCAGTACTTC	CASSTRDSREQYF
NA	TRBJ2-5	TRBV27	NA	TGTGCCAGCAGTCCTCGGGACGGGCAAAAAGAGACCCAGTACTTC	CASSPRDGQKETQYF
NA	TRBJ2-1	TRBV5-1	NA	TGCGCCAGCAGCCCCTTCGGGGATCCCTACAATGAGCAGTTCTTC	CASSPFGDPYNEQFF
TRBD1	TRBJ2-6	TRBV27	NA	TGTGCCAGCAGCCGGGTACAGGGGTCTGGGGCCAACGTCCTGACTTTC	CASSRVQGSGANVLTF
NA	TRBJ2-3	TRBV18	NA	TGTGCCAGCTCACCCGACAGCCGGGGGCCAGATACGCAGTATTTT	CASSPDSRGPDTQYF
NA	TRBJ2-7	TRBV9	NA	TGTGCCAGCAGCGTCCAGGTCTCCTCCTACAATGAGCAGTACTTC	CASSVQVSSYNEQYF
TRBD2	TRBJ2-1	TRBV27	NA	TGTGCCAGCAGTCCCGGGACTAGACCGAAGGAGTTCTTC	CASSPGTRPKEFF
NA	TRBJ2-3	TRBV24-1	few	TGTGCCACCTCGCCCAGGGGAGATACGCAGTATTTT	CATSPRGDTQYF
NA	TRBJ2-5	TRBV3-1	NA	TGTGCCAGCAGCCGCAAAGGGTGGGAGAAAAAAGAGACCCAGTACTTC	CASSRKGWEKKETQYF
NA	TRBJ2-5	TRBV7-2	NA	TGTGTCAGCAGCCTCCTACTAGAGACCCAGTACTTC	CVSSLLLETQYF
NA	TRBJ1-1	TRBV7-2	NA	TGTGCCAGCAGCTTATCCCCGACGGGATCGAACACTGAAGCTTTCTTT	CASSLSPTGSNTEAFF
NA	TRBJ2-4	TRBV7-2	NA	TGTGCCAGCAGCTTAGGTGGGGGATCATCCAAAAACATTCAGTACTTC	CASSLGGGSSKNIQYF
NA	TRBJ1-6	TRBV7-8	NA	TGTGCCAGCAGCTTATATTCGGGGGCGGATTCACCCCTCCACTTT	CASSLYSGADSPLHF
NA	TRBJ2-7	TRBV24-1	once	TGTGCCACCAGTGGAGCAGGGGCGGACAATGAGCAGTACTTC	CATSGAGADNEQYF
NA	TRBJ1-2	TRBV19	NA	TGTGCCAGTATAGAAGTTTGGACATCCACTAACTATGGCTACACCTTC	CASIEVWTSTNYGYTF
TRBD2	TRBJ2-5	TRBV12-3/TRBV12-4	once	TGTGCCGGCAGTTTTGATCTTCTAGCGGGGGGCCAAGAGACCCAGTACTTC	CAGSFDLLAGGQETQYF
TRBD2	TRBJ2-3	TRBV20-1	few	TGCAGTGCTCGACTTAGCGGGAGCACAGATACGCAGTATTTT	CSARLSGSTDTQYF
NA	TRBJ2-7	TRBV6-1	few	TGTGCCAGCAGGGAGGCCTGGGGCGGGACCCCCTACGAGCAGTACTTC	CASREAWGGTPYEQYF
NA	TRBJ2-7	TRBV3-1	NA	TGTGCCAGCAGCCAAGAGATATGGTACGAGCAGTACTTC	CASSQEIWYEQYF
NA	TRBJ1-1	TRBV4-3	few	TGCGCCAGCAGCCTGGGAGGATGGAACACTGAAGCTTTCTTT	CASSLGGWNTEAFF
NA	TRBJ1-6	TRBV2	NA	TGTGCCAGCAAGGGTTTGGCCCCAAATAATTCACCCCTCCACTTT	CASKGLAPNNSPLHF
NA	TRBJ2-3	TRBV12-3/TRBV12-4	few	TGTGCCAGCAGCCTTAGACAGATCAGCACAGATACGCAGTATTTT	CASSLRQISTDTQYF
TRBD2	TRBJ2-7	TRBV12-3/TRBV12-4	NA	TGTGCCAGCAATCTAGCGGGAGGGCCTTACTCCGAGCAGTACTTC	CASNLAGGPYSEQYF
NA	TRBJ1-2	TRBV2	NA	TGTGCCAGCAGCGCACGGGACGGACCTAACTATGGCTACACCTTC	CASSARDGPNYGYTF
NA	TRBJ2-6	TRBV3-1	NA	TGTGCCAGCAGCCAAGTCGTCGTTGGGGCCAACGTCCCGACTTTC	CASSQVVVGANVPTF
TRBD2	TRBJ2-7	TRBV20-1	few	TGCAGTGCTAGGAGGACTAGCGCTGCCTACGAGCAGTACTTC	CSARRTSAAYEQYF
TRBD2	TRBJ2-1	TRBV12-3/TRBV12-4	few	TGTGCCAGCAGTTCCCTTATTAGCGGGAGAGACAATGAGCAGTTCTTC	CASSSLISGRDNEQFF
TRBD2	TRBJ2-7	TRBV18	NA	TGTGCCAGCTCACGGGTGACTAGCTCAGGGTCCTCCGAGCAGTACTTC	CASSRVTSSGSSEQYF
NA	TRBJ1-1	TRBV12-3/TRBV12-4	NA	TGTGCCAGCAGTCAAAGACAAAACACTGAAGCTTTCTTT	CASSQRQNTEAFF
NA	TRBJ2-7	TRBV11-2	NA	TGTGCCAGCAGTCCCGGTTCGGGGGCGTACTCCTACGAGCAGTACTTC	CASSPGSGAYSYEQYF
NA	TRBJ2-1	TRBV18	few	TGTGCCAGCTCACCACCGGTCACCACCAATGAGCAGTTCTTC	CASSPPVTTNEQFF
NA	TRBJ1-5	TRBV6-2/TRBV6-3	NA	TGTGCCAGCAGTTACCAGTTGTTTAGCAATCAGCCCCAGCATTTT	CASSYQLFSNQPQHF
NA	TRBJ2-4	TRBV6-2/TRBV6-3	NA	TGTGCCAGCAGTGATGAGCAGGGTTCTAACATTCAGTACTTC	CASSDEQGSNIQYF